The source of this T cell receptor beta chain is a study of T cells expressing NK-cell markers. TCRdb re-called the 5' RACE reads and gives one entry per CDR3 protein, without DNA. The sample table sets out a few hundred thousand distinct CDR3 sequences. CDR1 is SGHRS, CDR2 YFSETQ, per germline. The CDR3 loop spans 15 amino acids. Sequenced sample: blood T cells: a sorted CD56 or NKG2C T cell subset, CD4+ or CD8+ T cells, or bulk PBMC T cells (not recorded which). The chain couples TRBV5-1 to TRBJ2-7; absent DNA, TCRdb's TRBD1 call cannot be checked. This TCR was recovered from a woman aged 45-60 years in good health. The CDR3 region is CASNSQTGSGYEQYF. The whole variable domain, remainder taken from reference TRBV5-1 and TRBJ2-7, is KAGVTQTPRYLIKTRGQQVTLSCSPISGHRSVSWYQQTPGQGLQFLFEYFSETQRNKGNFPGRFSGRQFSNSRSEMNVSTLELGDSALYLCASNSQTGSGYEQYFGPGTRLTVT.